A single sample is the source of the 28 T cell receptor beta chains below, sequenced in a study of blood T cell repertoires in COVID-19 (dated by TCRdb to the early 2020s). Receptors were amplified or captured by the immunoSEQ multiplex PCR assay. TCRdb limited this immuneACCESS table to in-frame rearrangements with V and J called. A share of clones is missing; checked studies link under half to unresolved V genes, and the rest is unexplained. The sample table records about 170,000 clones; 82% of these occur just once. The ten largest make up 8.4% of the sample. Specimen: peripheral blood. These receptor sequences come from a woman aged 70-85 years with acute or convalescent COVID-19.

The chain is built from TRBV6-5 and TRBJ1-1, with D tentatively TRBD1 (5 bases). The CDR3 is 13 residues long. The germline V gene encodes CDR1 MNHEY and CDR2 SVGAGI. V shed 6 bases and J shed 0 bases, with 8 bases lying between them. For the CDR3, the DNA is TGTGCCAGCAGCCCGACAGTGAACACTGAAGCTTTCTTT. This codes for CASSPTVNTEAFF.

This chain links TRBV6-5 with TRBJ2-4; 11 bases match TRBD2. Trimming removed 5 bases from V and 3 bases from J; junction bases left unmatched: 3. Germline V gene sequence: CDR1 MNHEY, CDR2 SVGAGI. This CDR3 comprises 15 residues. The CDR3, as DNA: TGTGCCAGCAGTCTCGGGACTAGCGGCAAAAACATTCAGTACTTC. Amino acid sequence: CASSLGTSGKNIQYF.

The chain carries TRBV3-1 (or the pseudogene TRBV3-2) and TRBJ1-1, with D maybe TRBD1 (6 bases). Trimming stripped 0 bases from V and 1 base from J, with 36 bases between. This CDR3 spans 24 amino acids. In germline, CDR1 is LGHDT, CDR2 YNNKEL (reference sequence). Here the CDR3 reads CASSQDSSPGRGGGPCTRNTEAFF. In nucleotides, the CDR3 is TGTGCCAGCAGCCAAGATAGCAGTCCGGGGCGGGGAGGGGGACCCTGCACGAGGAACACTGAAGCTTTCTTT.

This clone was recorded once. The chain links TRBV7-8 to TRBJ2-7; 8 nucleotides align to TRBD1. J gave up 4 bases and V 5 bases, and 7 bases lay outside the gene matches. Germline CDR1 is SGHVS and CDR2 is FQNEAQ. The CDR3 length is 14 residues. CDR3 sequence (DNA): TGTGCCAGCAGCCCAGGGACAGGTGTTTACGAGCAGTACTTC. Protein sequence: CASSPGTGVYEQYF.

This sequence joins TRBV7-2 and TRBJ1-2; maybe TRBD1 (6 bases). The ends were cut back, 1 base at V and 1 base at J, with 10 bases in the middle. The CDR3 loop spans 15 amino acids. CDR1 SGHTA and CDR2 FQGNSA come from the germline V gene. The CDR3 bases are TGTGCCAGCAGCTTAGATCGGGACATTAACTATGGCTACACCTTC. Translated, it gives CASSLDRDINYGYTF. The variable domain in full, with the rest retrieved from reference TRBV7-2 and TRBJ1-2, is GAGVSQSPSNKVTEKGKDVELRCDPISGHTALYWYRQSLGQGLEFLIYFQGNSAPDKSGLPSDRFSAERTGGSVSTLTIQRTQQEDSAVYLCASSLDRDINYGYTFGSGTRLTVV.

This clone was counted a single time. J is TRBJ2-6 and V is TRBV21-1; TRBD1 is taken as the D call from the table, unchecked against the DNA. TRBV21-1 is a known pseudogene. The CDR3 totals 18 residues. The CDR3 is CASSPSSHRGTGANVLTF. CDR3 DNA: TGTGCCAGCAGCCCATCATCACATAGGGGAACTGGGGCCAACGTCCTGACTTTC.

Turning to this clone: The same CDR3 also results from other DNA sequences found in this sample. The chain recombines TRBV7-9 with TRBJ2-4; no clear D. Germline assignment: CDR1 SEHNR and CDR2 FQNEAQ (reference sequence). Trimming took 1 base from V and 5 from J, leaving 6 bases between them. This CDR3 has 13 residues. CDR3 sequence: CASSLGAQNIQYF. In DNA form, the CDR3 reads TGTGCCAGCAGCTTAGGGGCCCAAAACATTCAGTACTTC.

The chain is built from TRBV29-1 and TRBJ2-3; 7 bases match TRBD1. The trim removed 0 bases at V and 0 bases at J, leaving 3 bases unmatched. CDR1 is SQVTM and CDR2 is ANQGSEA in the germline V gene. CDR3 length: 15 amino acids. The DNA of the CDR3 is TGCAGCGTTGAAGATGGGACAGACAGCACAGATACGCAGTATTTT. It is translated as CSVEDGTDSTDTQYF.

The V and J genes are TRBV28 and TRBJ1-2; TRBD1 aligns across 7 bases. Trimming took 2 bases from V and 5 from J; bases not matched to a gene: 2. The germline CDR1 and CDR2 sequences are MDHEN and SYDVKM. The CDR3 length is 13 residues. This CDR3 reads CASSLRDRYGYTF. The CDR3 nucleotides are TGTGCCAGCAGTTTACGGGACAGATATGGCTACACCTTC.

This sequence joins TRBV4-1 and TRBJ2-5, with 12 bases matching TRBD2. Germline V gene data show CDR1 as MGHRA and CDR2 as YSYEKL. The CDR3 is 19 residues long. After removal of 0 bases from V and 4 bases from J, the junction contained 12 bases not matched to a gene. CDR3 nucleotides: TGCGCCAGCAGCCAAGATGTGCCTAGCGGGGGGGTGGGTATAGAGACCCAGTACTTC. It codes for CASSQDVPSGGVGIETQYF.

This chain uses TRBV7-2 with TRBJ2-1; possible D gene TRBD2, 6 bases. The CDR3 consists of 15 residues. The germline V gene has CDR1 SGHTA and CDR2 FQGNSA. With 1 base removed from V and 12 bases from J, the gap between germline ends came to 19 bases. The CDR3 loop reads CASSLELAMGGRQFF. CDR3 coding DNA: TGTGCCAGCAGCTTAGAGTTGGCGATGGGGGGTCGGCAGTTCTTC.

This chain links TRBV27 with TRBJ2-7; 10 nucleotides agree with TRBD1. The CDR3 is made up of 16 amino acids. From germline, CDR1 is MNHEY and CDR2 SMNVEV (reference sequence). V shed 7 bases and J 2 bases; nucleotides not matched to a gene: 11. CDR3: CASKTLLGQGAYEQYF. As DNA, the CDR3 is TGTGCCAGCAAAACCCTGCTAGGACAGGGGGCCTACGAGCAGTACTTC.

J is TRBJ1-5 and V is TRBV21-1; the table's D call, TRBD1, has no DNA check behind it. TRBV21-1 is a pseudogene segment. The CDR3 length is 15 residues. DNA of the CDR3: TGTGCCAGCGATGTGACAAGGCCCAGCAATCAGCCCCAGCATTTT. Its translation: CASDVTRPSNQPQHF.

V usage is TRBV28 and J usage is TRBJ1-6, with a weak D call TRBD1 (6 bases). Looked up from germline, CDR1 is MDHEN and CDR2 is SYDVKM. Trimming left V 5 bases short and J 7 bases short, with 12 bases between. This CDR3 comprises 14 residues. CDR3 nucleotides: TGTGCCAGCAGTAAACAGGGTGGGAATTCACCCCTCCACTTT. Protein product: CASSKQGGNSPLHF.

The chain uses TRBV7-9 and TRBJ2-1; 9 nucleotides agree with TRBD1. The length of the CDR3 is 14 residues. CDR1 and CDR2 from the germline V gene are SEHNR and FQNEAQ (reference sequence). J was trimmed by 7 bases and V by 6 bases; bases with no gene match: 7. The CDR3 loop reads CASSQGQGVNEQFF. CDR3 DNA sequence: TGTGCCAGCAGTCAGGGACAGGGAGTGAATGAGCAGTTCTTC.

The V call is TRBV3-1 (or the pseudogene TRBV3-2), the J call TRBJ2-7; 11 positions match TRBD2. The CDR3 is 20 residues long. The V gene end was trimmed by 4 bases and the J gene end by 3 bases; junction bases not matched to a gene: 20. Germline V gene sequence: CDR1 LGHDT, CDR2 YNNKEL (reference sequence). CDR3 nucleotides: TGTGCCAGCAGCCGAAAGACGAGGGGACTAGCGGAAACGACTAACTACGAGCAGTACTTC. This sequence encodes CASSRKTRGLAETTNYEQYF.

The rearrangement links TRBV11-3 to TRBJ2-1; 12 bases fit TRBD1. The CDR3 consists of 16 residues. Trimming removed 1 base from V and 10 bases from J; junction bases left unmatched: 8. In germline, CDR1 is SGHNT, CDR2 YENEEA. Here the CDR3 DNA reads TGTGCCAGCAGCTTAGGCTGGGGACAGGGGGCGCAAGAGCAGTTCTTC. It specifies CASSLGWGQGAQEQFF.

V gene TRBV30 combines with J gene TRBJ1-6; 8 bases line up with TRBD1. This CDR3 contains 13 residues. Germline trimming cut 2 bases from V and 14 bases from J; bases unmatched to any gene: 8. CDR1 GTSNPN and CDR2 SVGIG come from the germline V gene (reference sequence). CDR3 loop: CAWSLGQGRSLHF. The CDR3, as DNA: TGTGCCTGGAGTCTAGGACAGGGTCGATCCCTCCACTTT.

CDR3 protein: CASSSLGGEVYGYTF. The CDR3 DNA is TGTGCCAGCAGTTCACTAGGGGGGGAGGTCTATGGCTACACCTTC. V gene TRBV28 combines with J gene TRBJ1-2; maybe TRBD1 (6 bases). The CDR3 contains 15 residues. In germline, CDR1 is MDHEN, CDR2 SYDVKM. Trimming removed 4 bases from V and 4 bases from J, with 16 bases in between.

The rearrangement links TRBV11-2 to TRBJ2-2, with 7 bases that match TRBD1. Germline V gives CDR1 SGHAT, CDR2 FQNNGV. J lost 4 bases, V lost 4 bases, and 9 bases had no gene match. The CDR3 consists of 16 residues. CDR3 loop: CASSSDRERITGELFF. DNA of the CDR3: TGTGCCAGCAGCTCTGACAGGGAAAGGATCACCGGGGAGCTGTTTTTT.

The chain is built from TRBV7-9 and TRBJ2-3; D is uncertain. The CDR3 has 15 amino acids. The V gene lost 2 bases and the J gene lost 2 bases, with 11 bases spanning the gap. CDR1 is SEHNR and CDR2 is FQNEAQ in the germline V gene (reference sequence). CDR3 DNA sequence: TGTGCCAGCAGCTTACTAGGCGGATACACAGATACGCAGTATTTT. Protein: CASSLLGGYTDTQYF.

There are a few counts of this clone. The V gene is TRBV19, the J gene TRBJ1-4, with unresolved D. The CDR3 consists of 15 residues. Germline CDR1 reads LNHDA; CDR2 reads SQIVND (reference sequence). V dropped 1 base and J dropped 2 bases, with 8 bases sitting between them. The CDR3 sequence: CASSIVAGTNEKLFF. The CDR3 nucleotides read TGTGCCAGTAGTATAGTGGCAGGCACTAATGAAAAACTGTTTTTT.

V and J are TRBV24-1 and TRBJ1-1; 9 bases are a match to TRBD1. CDR1 is KGHDR and CDR2 is SFDVKD in the germline V gene. This CDR3 region has 14 residues. V was pared by 1 base and J by 11 bases, with 7 bases of the junction left unmatched. CDR3 coding DNA: TGTGCCACCAGTGATTTAAGGGACAGGGTTGTGGCTTTCTTT. This gives the protein CATSDLRDRVVAFF.

The rearrangement links TRBV6-4 to TRBJ1-1, with TRBD1 identical over 7 bases. CDR1 and CDR2 (germline): MRHNA, SNTAGT. Trimming took 6 bases from V and 7 from J; bases not matched to a gene: 8. This CDR3 has 13 residues. This chain's CDR3 is CASSINRGGEAFF. CDR3 in DNA: TGTGCCAGCAGCATTAACAGGGGCGGTGAAGCTTTCTTT.

The genes are TRBV19 and TRBJ1-2; D remains unclear. V was clipped by 5 bases and J by 7 bases, with 17 bases between them. This CDR3 contains 14 residues. Germline V gene data show CDR1 as LNHDA and CDR2 as SQIVND (reference sequence). The CDR3 bases are TGTGCCAGTAGTCTGGCTTTAACGGGGTTTGGCTACACCTTC. Translating it yields CASSLALTGFGYTF.

The V call is TRBV1, the J call TRBJ2-2; TRBD2 is taken as the D call from the table, unchecked against the DNA. TRBV1 is a known pseudogene. The CDR3 has 19 residues. Written as DNA, the CDR3 is TGCACCAGCAGCCAAGCGGGACTAGCGGGGGGGCCGGACACCGGGGAGCTGTTTTTT. Translating gives CTSSQAGLAGGPDTGELFF.

This clone was seen just once. The rearrangement joins TRBV24-1 to TRBJ1-2, with 9 bases fitting TRBD1. The CDR3 is 14 residues long. Germline V CDR1 and CDR2: KGHDR, SFDVKD. Unmatched junction bases numbered 4, after V lost 4 bases and J lost 5 bases. DNA of the CDR3: TGTGCCACCAGTGAGGGGGACAGGGTTTATGGCTACACCTTC. Its translation is CATSEGDRVYGYTF.

V and J are TRBV7-3 and TRBJ2-1, with D hard to call. The CDR3 runs 15 residues. CDR1 is SGHTA and CDR2 is FQGTGA in the germline V gene. V was trimmed by 1 base and J by 0 bases, leaving 7 bases between them. Here the CDR3 reads CASSLRAGSYNEQFF. The CDR3 nucleotides are TGTGCCAGCAGCTTAAGAGCCGGCTCCTACAATGAGCAGTTCTTC.